The 19 T cell receptor beta chains below come from one sample, sequenced in a study of early T cells in non-severe SARS-CoV-2 infection. Each CDR3 protein is one row after TCRdb ran MiXCR on the 5' RACE reads. The sample yields about 42,000 distinct CDR3 sequences, roughly 7.1% seen once. The sample consisted of whole blood. These receptors originate from an adult who was a healthcare worker with PCR-confirmed SARS-CoV-2 infection or an uninfected control (not recorded which).

This clonotype was found many times. The rearrangement joins TRBV7-8 to TRBJ1-6; possibly TRBD1 for D (5 bases). V was pared by 4 bases and J by 11 bases, with 12 bases between. This CDR3 spans 13 amino acids. Germline-derived CDR1 and CDR2 are SGHVS and FQNEAQ. In DNA form, the CDR3 reads TGTGCCAGCAGCTCCGAGGGACTCCCACCCCTCCACTTT. Amino acids: CASSSEGLPPLHF.

In this sample, this clonotype turned up many times. The chain uses TRBV24-1 and TRBJ2-7; D perhaps matches TRBD1 (5 bases). Germline CDR1 and CDR2: KGHDR and SFDVKD. The germline V and J ends were trimmed by 0 bases and 6 bases, with 20 bases remaining between them. The CDR3 spans 17 residues. The CDR3 is CATSDLHSGCGASEQYF. CDR3 coding DNA: TGTGCCACCAGTGATTTGCATTCTGGTTGTGGGGCATCCGAGCAGTACTTC.

This clonotype was counted a few times. The chain couples TRBV7-2 to TRBJ2-1; TRBD2 is a possible D gene (6 bases). CDR3 length: 13 amino acids. With 5 bases removed from V and 9 bases from J, the gap between germline ends came to 14 bases. Germline CDR1 is SGHTA and CDR2 is FQGNSA. CDR3 nucleotides: TGTGCCAGCAGCCGGGACTGGGTTGGTGAGCAGTTCTTC. Its translation is CASSRDWVGEQFF.

This clonotype was observed many times. The chain recombines TRBV12-5 with TRBJ1-1; TRBD1 is a possible D gene (5 bases). V was cut by 1 base and J by 6 bases, with 12 bases left in between. Germline V gives CDR1 LGHNT, CDR2 FRNRAP. The CDR3 loop spans 14 amino acids. The CDR3 here is CASGLGQRGSEAFF. CDR3 DNA: TGTGCTAGTGGTTTGGGACAGCGGGGGTCTGAAGCTTTCTTT.

In regard to this clonotype: A much bigger clone sits one base away, suggesting this may be a read error. CDR3 coding DNA: TGTGCCAGCAGCTTTTCGTGGGGCTCCTACAATGAGCAGTTCTTC. Its protein is CASSFSWGSYNEQFF. The V gene is TRBV11-2, the J gene TRBJ2-1, with D unclear. Per the germline V gene, CDR1 is SGHAT and CDR2 is FQNNGV. This CDR3 has 15 residues. The ends were cut back, 3 bases at V and 0 bases at J, with 9 bases in the middle. Based on the CDR3 plus reference TRBV11-2 and TRBJ2-1, the full variable domain is EAGVAQSPRYKIIEKRQSVAFWCNPISGHATLYWYQQILGQGPKLLIQFQNNGVVDDSQLPKDRFSAERLKGVDSTLKIQPAKLEDSAVYLCASSFSWGSYNEQFFGPGTRLTVL.

This chain uses TRBV3-1 with TRBJ2-1; D unclear. The CDR3 length is 13 residues. Germline CDR1 reads LGHDT; CDR2 reads YNNKEL (reference sequence). V was cut by 4 bases and J by 4 bases, with 8 bases left in between. CDR3 sequence: CASSPGLYNEQFF. For the CDR3, the DNA is TGTGCCAGCAGCCCGGGCCTATACAATGAGCAGTTCTTC.

This clonotype was seen more than once but under ten times. The rearrangement links TRBV13 to TRBJ2-7; TRBD1 matches 9 bases. J was trimmed by 3 bases and V by 4 bases; bases with no gene match: 7. CDR1 is PRHDT and CDR2 is FYEKMQ in the germline V gene (reference sequence). CDR3 length equals 15 residues. CDR3 sequence: CASSWSGQGDYEQYF. The CDR3 DNA reads TGTGCCAGCAGCTGGTCGGGACAGGGAGACTACGAGCAGTACTTC.

This clonotype was recorded at least ten times. CDR3 in DNA: TGTGCCAGCTTTCCAGAAGGCTTGAGCACTGAAGCTTTCTTT. This translates into CASFPEGLSTEAFF. The chain carries TRBV5-4 and TRBJ1-1, with unresolved D. V shed 7 bases and J shed 4 bases, with 17 bases lying between them. Per the germline V gene, CDR1 is SGHNT and CDR2 is YYREEE (reference sequence). The CDR3 covers 14 residues.

This clonotype was recorded a few times. The chain has TRBV28 and TRBJ1-4; 9 nucleotides agree with TRBD1. There are 17 residues in the CDR3. Losses at the gene ends were 3 bases for V and 1 base for J; bases not matched to a gene: 6. In germline, CDR1 is MDHEN, CDR2 SYDVKM. DNA of the CDR3: TGTGCCAGCAGTTTTCCGCAGACAGGGGGAACTAATGAAAAACTGTTTTTT. Encoded protein: CASSFPQTGGTNEKLFF.

In this sample, this clonotype turned up many times. The junction departs from the called germline gene at one end, perhaps through a read error. This sequence joins TRBV6-1 and TRBJ1-5; no clear D gene. The germline CDR1 and CDR2 sequences are MNHNS and SASEGT. The CDR3 sequence is 13 residues long. The CDR3 loop is CASRPAGNQPQHF. The CDR3 nucleotides read TGCGCCAGCAGACCAGCGGGCAATCAGCCCCAGCATTTT.

The CDR3 sequence is CASSSGLAGAHTDTQYF. Here the CDR3 DNA reads TGCGCCAGCAGCTCGGGACTAGCGGGGGCCCACACAGATACGCAGTATTTT. The chain is built from TRBV5-1 and TRBJ2-3; 14 positions agree with TRBD2. The CDR3 has 17 residues. V gave up 3 bases and J gave up 2 bases; unmatched junction bases: 5. Germline values: CDR1 SGHRS, CDR2 YFSETQ. Using reference TRBV5-1 and TRBJ2-3 for the parts outside the CDR3, the full variable domain is KAGVTQTPRYLIKTRGQQVTLSCSPISGHRSVSWYQQTPGQGLQFLFEYFSETQRNKGNFPGRFSGRQFSNSRSEMNVSTLELGDSALYLCASSSGLAGAHTDTQYFGPGTRLTVL.

The CDR3 DNA follows: TGTGCTAGTGGTCGGGCACTTAGGGAGACCCAGTACTTC. This translates into CASGRALRETQYF. The gene calls are TRBV12-5 and TRBJ2-5; D gene ambiguous. The CDR3 is 13 residues long. Germline loops: CDR1 LGHNT, CDR2 FRNRAP. Trimming shortened V by 5 bases and J by 5 bases, and 12 bases separated the two germline ends.

This clonotype occurred a few times. The rearrangement joins TRBV12-3 or TRBV12-4 to TRBJ2-4; D is perhaps TRBD1 (5 bases). There are 17 residues in the CDR3. V shed 2 bases and J shed 0 bases, with 14 bases lying between them. DNA of the CDR3: TGTGCCAGCAGTTTAACCGCAGGGAAGCTAGCCAAAAACATTCAGTACTTC. Translating it yields CASSLTAGKLAKNIQYF.

This clonotype was found many times. This chain links TRBV28 with TRBJ2-5; 8 nucleotides match TRBD2. The germline gives CDR1 MDHEN, CDR2 SYDVKM. There are 14 residues in the CDR3. Trimming at V came to 4 bases and at J to 5 bases, leaving 6 bases not matched to a gene. CDR3 coding DNA: TGTGCCAGCAGTTACCTAGCGGGTAACGAGACCCAGTACTTC. Protein product: CASSYLAGNETQYF. Complete variable domain (other parts from reference TRBV28 and TRBJ2-5): DVKVTQSSRYLVKRTGEKVFLECVQDMDHENMFWYRQDPGLGLRLIYFSYDVKMKEKGDIPEGYSVSREKKERFSLILESASTNQTSMYLCASSYLAGNETQYFGPGTRLLVL.

The V and J genes are TRBV18 and TRBJ2-7; TRBD1 agrees at 7 bases. Germline CDR1 and CDR2: KGHSH and LQKENI. This CDR3 has 13 amino acids. After removal of 1 base from V and 5 bases from J, the junction contained 2 bases not matched to a gene. CDR3 in DNA: TGTGCCAGCTCACCACACACAGGGGACGAGCAGTACTTC. This encodes CASSPHTGDEQYF. The whole variable domain, filled in from reference TRBV18 and TRBJ2-7, reads NAGVMQNPRHLVRRRGQEARLRCSPMKGHSHVYWYRQLPEEGLKFMVYLQKENIIDESGMPKERFSAEFPKEGPSILRIQQVVRGDSAAYFCASSPHTGDEQYFGPGTRLTVT.

The sample holds many counts of this clonotype. V is TRBV7-2 and J is TRBJ1-6; D is uncertain. Germline lookup yields CDR1 SGHTA and CDR2 FQGNSA. Trimming cost V 5 bases and J 9 bases, with 14 bases left between them. The CDR3 covers 14 residues. CDR3 sequence reads: CASSPVGWSSPLHF. CDR3 DNA: TGTGCCAGCAGCCCCGTTGGTTGGAGTTCACCCCTCCACTTT.

This clonotype was counted only a few times. This rearrangement joins TRBV7-2 to TRBJ2-2, with TRBD2 as a possible D gene (5 bases). In germline, CDR1 is SGHTA, CDR2 FQGNSA. Trimming left V 5 bases short and J 2 bases short, with 15 bases between. CDR3 length: 16 residues. CDR3 in amino acids: CASSVIRTYNTGELFF. CDR3 DNA: TGTGCCAGCAGCGTAATTCGGACTTATAACACCGGGGAGCTGTTTTTT.

This clonotype was observed a few times. V is TRBV29-1 and J is TRBJ2-4, with TRBD2 as a possible D gene (7 bases). The CDR3 length is 12 residues. V lost 8 bases and J 9 bases, leaving 17 bases between the germline ends. The germline CDR1 and CDR2 sequences are SQVTM and ANQGSEA. Here the CDR3 DNA reads TGCAGCTTTCAGGGGACTAAGGGCATTCAGTACTTC. Residues: CSFQGTKGIQYF.

This clonotype was seen ten or more times. This chain links TRBV6-1 with TRBJ1-6; weak D call: TRBD1 (5 bases). The V and J ends lost 5 bases and 11 bases respectively, with 19 bases between them. Germline V lookup: CDR1 MNHNS, CDR2 SASEGT. The CDR3 runs to 15 residues. The CDR3 spells CASSLQASPDAPLHF. CDR3 sequence (DNA): TGTGCCAGCAGTCTACAGGCTAGTCCGGATGCACCCCTCCACTTT.